The 24 T cell receptor beta chains below all came from one sample that was sequenced in a study of T cell repertoires in cytomegalovirus infection (dated by TCRdb to the late 2010s). The sequencer was an Illumina HiSeq 1500. TCRdb reprocessed the public reads (quality trimming at Q25 with fastp, clone calling with MiXCR) and kept in-frame beta chains. Entries are consolidated by CDR3 protein sequence, retaining the most common genes and DNA. Present in this sample are a few hundred thousand distinct CDR3 sequences, roughly 34% of which were seen just once. The ten largest make up about 13% of the sample. For these TCRs, the target antigens are not known. According to the study, the label for this sample's treatment or condition signals: in vitro stimulation with specific CMV peptide epitopes to enrich CMV-specific T cells. Sequencing was performed on cultured PBMCs, taken from culture after CMV antigen stimulation. The receptors stem from a human donor in good health (CMV status not recorded). Some clones in this sample may be carry-over from other donors' samples.

The chain joins TRBV11-3 to TRBJ2-3; D call uncertain. The germline V gene has CDR1 SGHNT and CDR2 YENEEA. The CDR3 length is 15 residues. The germline V and J ends were trimmed by 3 bases and 0 bases, with 10 bases remaining between them. The CDR3 reads CASSLDVRSTDTQYF. The DNA of the CDR3 is TGTGCCAGCAGCTTGGACGTCCGAAGCACAGATACGCAGTATTTT. The whole variable domain, remainder taken from reference TRBV11-3 and TRBJ2-3, is EAGVVQSPRYKIIEKKQPVAFWCNPISGHNTLYWYLQNLGQGPELLIRYENEEAVDDSQLPKDRFSAERLKGVDSTLKIQPAELGDSAVYLCASSLDVRSTDTQYFGPGTRLTVL.

A single count supports this clonotype. This rearrangement joins TRBV18 to TRBJ2-7; D might be TRBD1 or TRBD2, each matching 5 bases. This CDR3 has 11 amino acids. CDR1 is KGHSH, CDR2 LQKENI, per germline. Trimming cost V 6 bases and J 7 bases, with 10 bases left between them. The CDR3 is CASSVGEEQYF. DNA of the CDR3: TGTGCCAGCTCGGTAGGGGAGGAGCAGTACTTC.

About this clonotype itself: At one end the junction does not follow the germline gene, possibly because of a read error. V and J are TRBV12-3 or TRBV12-4 and TRBJ2-3; D perhaps matches TRBD2 (6 bases). CDR3 length: 14 residues. CDR3 DNA sequence: TGTGCCAGCAGGTTAGCGGATCACACAGATACGCAGTATTTT. Protein sequence: CASRLADHTDTQYF.

The V call is TRBV6-2 or TRBV6-3, the J call TRBJ2-6; D gene unclear. Per germline, CDR1 MNHEY and CDR2 SVGEGT. The V end was cut by 5 bases, the J end by 0 bases, with 8 bases between. The CDR3 has 15 amino acids. The CDR3 sequence: CASSMGISGANVLTF. The CDR3 nucleotides read TGTGCCAGCAGTATGGGGATCTCTGGGGCCAACGTCCTGACTTTC.

On this clonotype: An end of the junction differs from the germline gene, which may be a read error. V and J are TRBV9 and TRBJ2-1, with 14 bases matching TRBD2. CDR3 length: 14 amino acids. Germline V lookup: CDR1 SGDLS, CDR2 YYNGEE. The CDR3 loop reads CASSEGLAGEEQLF. As DNA, the CDR3 is TGTGCCAGCAGCGAGGGACTAGCGGGAGAAGAGCAGCTCTTC.

This clonotype showed up just a few times. The chain carries TRBV4-1 and TRBJ2-5, with no clear D. Germline CDR1 MGHRA, CDR2 YSYEKL. This CDR3 comprises 15 residues. V lost 1 base to trimming and J lost 5 bases, with 14 bases between them. Here the CDR3 reads CASSQGAVIQETQYF. The DNA of the CDR3 is TGCGCCAGCAGCCAAGGGGCGGTGATCCAGGAGACCCAGTACTTC.

This clonotype was found a few times. The chain combines TRBV7-2 with TRBJ2-2, with D tentatively TRBD1 (6 bases). Germline assignment: CDR1 SGHTA and CDR2 FQGNSA. This CDR3 region has 15 residues. V was trimmed by 1 base and J by 7 bases, leaving 13 bases between them. The CDR3 nucleotides read TGTGCCAGCAGCTTAGGGCAGGGGCCCGTCGGGGAGCTGTTTTTT. Encoded protein: CASSLGQGPVGELFF.

This chain uses TRBV29-1 with TRBJ2-3; TRBD1 matches at 10 bases. The V gene end was trimmed by 6 bases and the J gene end by 1 base; junction bases not matched to a gene: 7. Germline V lookup: CDR1 SQVTM, CDR2 ANQGSEA. CDR3 size: 15 residues. CDR3 DNA: TGCAGCGTACGACAGGGGGCGCAAGGCACAGATACGCAGTATTTT. Amino acid sequence: CSVRQGAQGTDTQYF.

The chain employs TRBV29-1 and TRBJ1-1, with 8 nucleotides matching TRBD1. The V and J ends lost 4 bases and 5 bases, in that order; junction bases with no gene match: 3. This CDR3 contains 12 residues. CDR1 is SQVTM, CDR2 ANQGSEA, per germline. For the CDR3, the DNA is TGCAGCGTTGCCAGGGGGCGGACTGAAGCTTTCTTT. This codes for CSVARGRTEAFF.

The CDR3 here is CASSPADRNTEAFF. CDR3 nucleotides: TGTGCCAGCAGTCCCGCGGACAGGAACACTGAAGCTTTCTTT. The chain recombines TRBV6-8 with TRBJ1-1, with D perhaps TRBD1 (6 bases). CDR1 is MNHGY, CDR2 SAAAGT, per germline. V was cut by 5 bases and J by 1 base, with 11 bases left in between. CDR3 length: 14 residues.

The rearrangement joins TRBV29-1 to TRBJ2-1, with D possibly matching TRBD2 (5 bases). Germline loops: CDR1 SQVTM, CDR2 ANQGSEA. The CDR3 totals 13 residues. Between the trimmed V and J ends, which lost 5 bases and 7 bases, there was a span of 15 bases. The CDR3 DNA reads TGCAGCGTTTTACGAGGGAGTCGGAATGAGCAGTTCTTC. Encoded protein: CSVLRGSRNEQFF.

The CDR3 reads CASSEYRGVDTEAFF. The CDR3 bases are TGTGCCAGCAGTGAATACCGAGGGGTCGATACTGAAGCTTTCTTT. This chain uses TRBV25-1 with TRBJ1-1; the D gene is possibly TRBD1 (5 bases). Germline CDR1 reads MGHDK; CDR2 reads SYGVNS. The V and J ends lost 0 bases and 5 bases respectively, with 13 bases between them. There are 15 residues in the CDR3.

This clonotype occurred a few times. The CDR3 DNA follows: TGTGCCAGCAGCTTTTTTACAGCGAACACTGAAGCTTTCTTT. It yields the protein CASSFFTANTEAFF. This chain joins TRBV7-6 and TRBJ1-1; D gene ambiguous. CDR1 SGHVS and CDR2 FNYEAQ come from the germline V gene. V was clipped by 3 bases and J by 1 base, with 9 bases between them. The CDR3 totals 14 residues. The full variable domain, its missing parts supplied by reference TRBV7-6 and TRBJ1-1, is GAGVSQSPRYKVTKRGQDVALRCDPISGHVSLYWYRQALGQGPEFLTYFNYEAQQDKSGLPNDRFSAERPEGSISTLTIQRTEQRDSAMYRCASSFFTANTEAFFGQGTRLTVV.

In DNA form, the CDR3 reads TGTGCCAGCAGCTTTCGCAGGGGGGAGACTGAAGCTTTCTTT. Its protein product is CASSFRRGETEAFF. The chain is built from TRBV7-2 and TRBJ1-1, with TRBD1 matching 7 bases. V dropped 3 bases and J dropped 5; count of bases not matched to a gene: 6. Germline lookup yields CDR1 SGHTA and CDR2 FQGNSA. The CDR3 length is 14 residues.

The rearrangement joins TRBV5-4 to TRBJ2-5; D is possibly TRBD1 (5 bases). Trimming pared 4 bases from V and 4 bases from J, leaving 20 bases between. This CDR3 has 16 residues. Germline V CDR1 and CDR2: SGHNT, YYREEE (reference sequence). The CDR3 coding sequence is TGTGCCAGCAGCCCTCCAGGGAACTCGCGGCGAGAGACCCAGTACTTC. The encoded protein is CASSPPGNSRRETQYF.

The CDR3: CASSPMWLAPGTLFF. In DNA form, the CDR3 reads TGTGCCAGCAGCCCAATGTGGCTGGCACCGGGGACCCTGTTTTTT. The rearrangement joins TRBV6-2 or TRBV6-3 to TRBJ2-2; D is perhaps TRBD1 or TRBD2 (5 bases each). CDR1 MNHEY and CDR2 SVGEGT come from the germline V gene. This CDR3 spans 15 amino acids. The germline V and J ends were trimmed by 6 bases and 14 bases, with 25 bases remaining between them.

This chain connects TRBV5-1 to TRBJ2-3; possibly TRBD2 for D (5 bases). CDR3 size: 16 residues. Trimming pared 0 bases from V and 10 bases from J, leaving 21 bases between. Germline lookup yields CDR1 SGHRS and CDR2 YFSETQ. CDR3 amino acids: CASSLGGLQPPAPQYF. For the CDR3, the DNA is TGCGCCAGCAGCTTGGGCGGGCTTCAGCCACCAGCTCCGCAGTATTTT.

This sequence joins TRBV5-1 and TRBJ2-7, with D possibly called TRBD1 or TRBD2 (5 bases each). The germline V and J ends were trimmed by 1 base and 6 bases, with 11 bases remaining between them. The germline V gene encodes CDR1 SGHRS and CDR2 YFSETQ. This CDR3 spans 13 amino acids. The CDR3 nucleotides read TGCGCCAGCAGCTTGAGCTTTGGGGGCGAGCAGTACGTC. It codes for CASSLSFGGEQYV.

This clonotype was detected only a few times. V is TRBV6-2 or TRBV6-3 and J is TRBJ2-7; no firm D call. Per germline, CDR1 MNHEY and CDR2 SVGEGT. CDR3 size: 14 residues. With 6 bases removed from V and 5 bases from J, the gap between germline ends came to 17 bases. The chain's CDR3 is CASSYMGPANEQYV. The CDR3 bases are TGTGCCAGCAGCTACATGGGCCCAGCCAACGAGCAGTACGTC.

This clonotype appeared once. J is TRBJ2-7 and V is TRBV4-1; perhaps TRBD2 as D (5 bases). Germline V gene data show CDR1 as MGHRA and CDR2 as YSYEKL. V lost 4 bases and J 0 bases, leaving 19 bases between the germline ends. This CDR3 has 17 residues. CDR3 amino acids: CASSPMGIGIFSYEQYF. In DNA form, the CDR3 reads TGCGCCAGCAGCCCCATGGGTATCGGGATTTTCTCCTACGAGCAGTACTTC.

V is TRBV6-2 or TRBV6-3 and J is TRBJ2-7; maybe TRBD1 (6 bases). Germline V lookup: CDR1 MNHEY, CDR2 SVGEGT. V was clipped by 6 bases and J by 3 bases, with 12 bases between them. The CDR3 extends over 13 amino acids. The CDR3 protein is CASSRTAFYEQYF. The CDR3 DNA reads TGTGCCAGCAGCCGGACAGCCTTCTACGAGCAGTACTTC.

There are many counts of this clonotype. CDR3 loop: CASSSTGTGNRGKGQYV. The CDR3 bases are TGTGCCAGCAGCTCTACCGGGACAGGGAATAGGGGCAAAGGGCAGTACGTC. The rearrangement uses TRBV7-2 and TRBJ2-7; 9 bases fit TRBD1. The germline V gene encodes CDR1 SGHTA and CDR2 FQGNSA. J was trimmed by 9 bases and V by 4 bases; bases with no gene match: 19. The CDR3 consists of 17 residues.

This clonotype was seen once. The genes are TRBV9 and TRBJ2-1; D is undetermined. CDR1 SGDLS and CDR2 YYNGEE come from the germline V gene. The CDR3 is 12 amino acids. Trimming left V 0 bases short and J 8 bases short, with 6 bases between. CDR3 sequence (DNA): TGTGCCAGCAGCGTAGAAGGACATGAGCAGTTCTTC. It specifies CASSVEGHEQFF.

This clonotype was seen only a few times. The V gene is TRBV12-3 or TRBV12-4, the J gene TRBJ1-2; D is perhaps TRBD1 (5 bases). V gave up 2 bases and J gave up 4 bases, with 8 bases separating them. The CDR3 is 13 amino acids. The CDR3 nucleotides read TGTGCCAGCAGTTTAACCAGGGCCTATGGCTACACCTTC. This translates into CASSLTRAYGYTF.